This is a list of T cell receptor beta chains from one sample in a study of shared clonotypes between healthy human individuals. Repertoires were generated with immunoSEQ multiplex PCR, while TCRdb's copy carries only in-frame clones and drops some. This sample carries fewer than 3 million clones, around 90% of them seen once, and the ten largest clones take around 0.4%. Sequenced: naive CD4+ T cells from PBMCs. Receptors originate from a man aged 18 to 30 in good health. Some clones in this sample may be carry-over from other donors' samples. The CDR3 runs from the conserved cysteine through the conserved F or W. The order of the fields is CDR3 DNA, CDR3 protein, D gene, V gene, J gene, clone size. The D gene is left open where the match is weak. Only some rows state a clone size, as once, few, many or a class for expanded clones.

CDR3nt: TGCGCCAGCAGCTTGGTGTCAGGGTATGCCGGGGAGCTGTTTTTT
CDR3aa: CASSLVSGYAGELFF
d_gene: NA
v_gene: TRBV5-1
j_gene: TRBJ2-2
abundance: NA

CDR3nt: TGTGCCAGCAGGGACAGCTTGAACACTGAAGCTTTCTTT
CDR3aa: CASRDSLNTEAFF
d_gene: NA
v_gene: TRBV2
j_gene: TRBJ1-1
abundance: NA

CDR3nt: TGTGCCAGCAGCGTTAGGACAGGGGCTTACAATGAGCAGTTCTTC
CDR3aa: CASSVRTGAYNEQFF
d_gene: TRBD1
v_gene: TRBV9
j_gene: TRBJ2-1
abundance: NA

CDR3nt: TGCGCCAGCAGCCTGGGAGGTATGAGCACCGGGGAGCTGTTTTTT
CDR3aa: CASSLGGMSTGELFF
d_gene: NA
v_gene: TRBV5-1
j_gene: TRBJ2-2
abundance: NA

CDR3nt: TGTGCCAGCAGTTCCCCCCCAGTGCAGTACTTC
CDR3aa: CASSSPPVQYF
d_gene: NA
v_gene: TRBV28
j_gene: TRBJ2-7
abundance: NA

CDR3nt: TGTGCCAGCAGCGTATTTCAAGGTATTGAAAAACTGTTTTTT
CDR3aa: CASSVFQGIEKLFF
d_gene: NA
v_gene: TRBV9
j_gene: TRBJ1-4
abundance: NA

CDR3nt: TGTGCCACCAGCAGAGCTGGAAACACCATATATTTT
CDR3aa: CATSRAGNTIYF
d_gene: NA
v_gene: TRBV15
j_gene: TRBJ1-3
abundance: NA

CDR3nt: TGTGCCAGCAGCCCGTTCGGACTAGCGAGAGATACGCAGTATTTT
CDR3aa: CASSPFGLARDTQYF
d_gene: TRBD2
v_gene: TRBV6-5
j_gene: TRBJ2-3
abundance: NA

CDR3nt: TGTGCCAGCAGCTTTTGGGGTGGGGACGAGCAGTACTTC
CDR3aa: CASSFWGGDEQYF
d_gene: NA
v_gene: TRBV5-6
j_gene: TRBJ2-7
abundance: NA

CDR3nt: TGTGCCATCAGTGAGGGGGGGGGCTACAGCACTGAAGCTTTCTTT
CDR3aa: CAISEGGGYSTEAFF
d_gene: NA
v_gene: TRBV10-3
j_gene: TRBJ1-1
abundance: NA

CDR3nt: TGTGCCAGCTACCAGATGAGGGGCCGGGGCACTGAAGCTTTCTTT
CDR3aa: CASYQMRGRGTEAFF
d_gene: NA
v_gene: TRBV2
j_gene: TRBJ1-1
abundance: NA

CDR3nt: TGTGCCAGCAGCATCTGGACTAGCGGGAGCAATGGCGGGGAGCTGTTTTTT
CDR3aa: CASSIWTSGSNGGELFF
d_gene: TRBD2
v_gene: TRBV5-8
j_gene: TRBJ2-2
abundance: NA

CDR3nt: TGTGCCAGCAGCTTCGAGGAGCGGTCGCAGTATTTT
CDR3aa: CASSFEERSQYF
d_gene: NA
v_gene: TRBV5-6
j_gene: TRBJ2-3
abundance: NA

CDR3nt: TGTGCCAGCAGTTTAGCAGAAAACTATGGCTACACCTTC
CDR3aa: CASSLAENYGYTF
d_gene: NA
v_gene: TRBV28
j_gene: TRBJ1-2
abundance: once

CDR3nt: TGTGCCAGCAGCCCAGACCGGGACAGGGACGGCACCGGGGAGCTGTTTTTT
CDR3aa: CASSPDRDRDGTGELFF
d_gene: TRBD1
v_gene: TRBV7-8
j_gene: TRBJ2-2
abundance: NA

CDR3nt: TGTGCCAGCAGCCCCCGGACTAGCGGGAGTTTTACCACAGATACGCAGTATTTT
CDR3aa: CASSPRTSGSFTTDTQYF
d_gene: TRBD2
v_gene: TRBV7-3
j_gene: TRBJ2-3
abundance: few

CDR3nt: TGTGCCATCAGGACTAGCGGGAGAAGCACAGATACGCAGTATTTT
CDR3aa: CAIRTSGRSTDTQYF
d_gene: TRBD2
v_gene: TRBV10-3
j_gene: TRBJ2-3
abundance: NA

CDR3nt: TGCAGCGTTGAGGGGACCTCTGGGGCCAACGTCCTGACTTTC
CDR3aa: CSVEGTSGANVLTF
d_gene: NA
v_gene: TRBV29-1
j_gene: TRBJ2-6
abundance: NA

CDR3nt: TGCGCCAGCAGCCAAGCCCCGGGACAGGTCATTTCCGTGTACTTC
CDR3aa: CASSQAPGQVISVYF
d_gene: TRBD1
v_gene: TRBV4-1
j_gene: TRBJ2-7
abundance: NA

CDR3nt: TGTGCCAGCAGCTTTATGAACAACTATGGCTACACCTTC
CDR3aa: CASSFMNNYGYTF
d_gene: NA
v_gene: TRBV5-4
j_gene: TRBJ1-2
abundance: once

CDR3nt: TGTGCCAGCTCAAGGGGACTAGCGAAGGTGGCAGATACGCAGTATTTT
CDR3aa: CASSRGLAKVADTQYF
d_gene: TRBD2
v_gene: TRBV18
j_gene: TRBJ2-3
abundance: NA

CDR3nt: TGTGCCAGCAGTCCGGACAGGAGAAAAGAGACCCAGTACTTC
CDR3aa: CASSPDRRKETQYF
d_gene: TRBD1
v_gene: TRBV27
j_gene: TRBJ2-5
abundance: NA

CDR3nt: TGTGCCAGCAGTGAAAGCGAGCAGTACTTC
CDR3aa: CASSESEQYF
d_gene: NA
v_gene: TRBV2
j_gene: TRBJ2-7
abundance: NA

CDR3nt: TGCGCCAGCAGCTTGGACACGAACTATGGCTACACCTTC
CDR3aa: CASSLDTNYGYTF
d_gene: NA
v_gene: TRBV5-1
j_gene: TRBJ1-2
abundance: NA

CDR3nt: TGTGCCAGCAGCTGGGGAAATCAGCCCCAGCATTTT
CDR3aa: CASSWGNQPQHF
d_gene: NA
v_gene: TRBV7-8
j_gene: TRBJ1-5
abundance: NA

CDR3nt: TGTGCCAGCACCACGGGACAGGGCTCCTATAATTCACCCCTCCACTTT
CDR3aa: CASTTGQGSYNSPLHF
d_gene: TRBD1
v_gene: TRBV25-1
j_gene: TRBJ1-6
abundance: NA